The subject of this entry is one T cell receptor (beta chain). The record originates from a study of cytomegalovirus exposure and HLA in healthy donors. With 3 bases removed from V and 1 base from J, the gap between germline ends came to 9 bases. CDR3 length: 14 amino acids. The V gene's germline CDR1 is MGHRA and CDR2 YSYEKL. The PCR had 60 Vbeta and 13 Jbeta primers. Using immunoSEQ multiplex PCR, the repertoire was profiled, and TCRdb retains in-frame clones only, with some absent. Reported are roughly 50,000 clones; the ten largest clones contain less than 2.5%. This clonotype originated in a female donor in good health and CMV-seronegative. The chain links TRBV4-1 to TRBJ1-2; D remains unclear. Material for sequencing was PBMCs. In DNA form, the CDR3 reads TGCGCCAGCAGCCAGGGAGGGAATAACTATGGCTACACCTTC. The encoded protein is CASSQGGNNYGYTF.